Below are 24 T cell receptor beta chains sequenced from a single sample in a study of CD8+ T cells in alopecia areata. cDNA serving as the sequencing template came from extracted, reverse transcribed RNA. This table comes from immunoSEQ multiplex PCR, and its TCRdb copy is limited to in-frame clones, with some not included. In the table there are tens of thousands of clones, around three fifths of which are singletons. As to treatment: oral pan-JAK inhibitor, 5-10 mg twice daily. Specimen: CD8+ T cells sorted from blood, collected at week 4, from a patient treated with tofacitinib. These receptors were taken from a human donor with alopecia areata.

This clone was picked up a small number of times. The chain recombines TRBV29-1 with TRBJ2-7; 7 bases match TRBD1. This CDR3 contains 13 residues. Germline CDR1 SQVTM, CDR2 ANQGSEA. Germline trimming cut 6 bases from V and 3 bases from J; bases unmatched to any gene: 8. The CDR3 DNA sequence: TGCAGCGTCAGAGGGGGCGCAGGCTACGAGCAGTACTTC. Amino acid sequence: CSVRGGAGYEQYF.

In its sample, this clone was seen a few times. V usage is TRBV5-1 and J usage is TRBJ2-1, with 7 positions matching TRBD2. CDR3 size: 13 residues. Germline values: CDR1 SGHRS, CDR2 YFSETQ. Trimming took 2 bases from V and 8 from J; bases not matched to a gene: 4. CDR3 amino acids: CASSLSGAYEQFF. The CDR3 DNA is TGCGCCAGCAGCTTAAGCGGGGCTTATGAGCAGTTCTTC.

This chain uses TRBV5-4 with TRBJ1-1; no clear D gene. The germline gives CDR1 SGHNT, CDR2 YYREEE (reference sequence). The CDR3 sequence is 12 residues long. The V end was cut by 6 bases, the J end by 1 base, with 7 bases between. CDR3 DNA sequence: TGTGCCAGCAAGGAAGGGAACACTGAAGCTTTCTTT. Protein sequence: CASKEGNTEAFF.

The CDR3 nucleotides read TGTGCCAGCAGTTACTTAATGGAGAACACTGAAGCTTTCTTT. This encodes CASSYLMENTEAFF. V and J are TRBV6-5 and TRBJ1-1; D gene ambiguous. V lost 1 base and J lost 1, with 7 bases in between. This CDR3 spans 14 amino acids. Germline V gene lookup returns CDR1 MNHEY and CDR2 SVGAGI.

This chain uses TRBV4-3 with TRBJ2-7; perhaps TRBD2 as D (5 bases). Germline CDR1 reads LGHNA; CDR2 reads YSLEER. V was trimmed by 1 base and J by 3 bases, leaving 10 bases between them. This CDR3 contains 14 residues. In nucleotides, the CDR3 is TGCGCCAGCAGCCAAGCCGGGAAGAACTACGAGCAGTACTTC. Encoded protein: CASSQAGKNYEQYF.

The chain employs TRBV27 and TRBJ2-7; 9 bases match TRBD1. The CDR3 contains 17 residues. V lost 3 bases and J lost 1; bases outside the gene matches: 10. Germline assignment: CDR1 MNHEY and CDR2 SMNVEV (reference sequence). The CDR3 loop is CASSFGTGPLYSYEQYF. In DNA, the CDR3 is TGTGCCAGCAGTTTCGGGACAGGGCCTTTATATTCCTACGAGCAGTACTTC.

As concerns this clone: One end of the junction does not line up with germline, which may come from a read error. This chain connects TRBV27 to TRBJ2-7, with D possibly TRBD1 on 5 matching bases. Per the germline V gene, CDR1 is MNHEY and CDR2 is SMNVEV (reference sequence). The CDR3 covers 14 residues. The CDR3 DNA reads as TGTGCCAGCAGTCTTGACAGCACCTCCAACGAGCAGTACTTC. Amino acid sequence: CASSLDSTSNEQYF.

The chain joins TRBV27 to TRBJ1-1; D not certain. V was cut by 5 bases and J by 7 bases, with 14 bases left in between. The CDR3 spans 13 residues. In germline, CDR1 is MNHEY, CDR2 SMNVEV (reference sequence). The CDR3: CASSPRATDEAFF. CDR3 nucleotide sequence: TGTGCCAGCAGTCCCCGAGCCACTGATGAAGCTTTCTTT.

The chain couples TRBV4-3 to TRBJ2-1; tentatively, D is TRBD1 or TRBD2 (6 bases each). V lost 0 bases and J 13 bases, leaving 16 bases between the germline ends. The V gene's germline CDR1 is LGHNA and CDR2 YSLEER. There are 14 residues in the CDR3. As DNA, the CDR3 is TGCGCCAGCAGCCAAGATAGGGGGGTCGGGGAACAGTTCTTC. It is translated as CASSQDRGVGEQFF.

The rearrangement links TRBV4-3 to TRBJ2-3, with TRBD2 as a possible D gene (6 bases). CDR3 length: 16 residues. V shed 0 bases and J shed 2 bases, with 12 bases lying between them. Looked up from germline, CDR1 is LGHNA and CDR2 is YSLEER. The DNA of the CDR3 is TGCGCCAGCAGCCAAGATCGGCGGGATACCACAGATACGCAGTATTTT. It encodes CASSQDRRDTTDTQYF.

A note on this clone: Other nucleotide sequences in the sample specify the same CDR3. In DNA form, the CDR3 reads TGTGCCAGCAGGGTCGCCTACGAGCAGTACTTC. Translation: CASRVAYEQYF. This sequence joins TRBV25-1 and TRBJ2-7; D remains ambiguous. The V gene lost 6 bases and the J gene lost 2 bases, with 5 bases spanning the gap. Germline loops: CDR1 MGHDK, CDR2 SYGVNS. The CDR3 sequence is 11 residues long.

This clone was observed a handful of times. This chain connects TRBV4-3 to TRBJ2-2; TRBD2 matches 7 bases. Trimming removed 2 bases from V and 8 bases from J; junction bases left unmatched: 5. Germline V gene lookup returns CDR1 LGHNA and CDR2 YSLEER. The CDR3 runs to 14 residues. The CDR3 region has the DNA TGCGCCAGCAGCCAATATCAGGGAGGGGGGGAGCTGTTTTTT. It translates to CASSQYQGGGELFF.

As for this clone: A read error may explain this, as a much larger clone is one base away. The chain combines TRBV7-9 with TRBJ2-1, with D unclear. Per the germline V gene, CDR1 is SEHNR and CDR2 is FQNEAQ (reference sequence). This CDR3 has 11 amino acids. The CDR3 is CASSSHNEQFF. CDR3 sequence (DNA): TGTGCCAGCAGCTCCCACAATGAGCAGTTCTTC. The variable domain in full, with the rest retrieved from reference TRBV7-9 and TRBJ2-1, is DTGVSQNPRHKITKRGQNVTFRCDPISEHNRLYWYRQTLGQGPEFLTYFQNEAQLEKSRLLSDRFSAERPKGSFSTLEIQRTEQGDSAMYLCASSSHNEQFFGPGTRLTVL.

On this clone itself: A read error may account for a junction end that differs from germline. The chain is built from TRBV4-3 and TRBJ2-1, with D maybe TRBD2 (5 bases). The V gene's germline CDR1 is LGHNA and CDR2 YSLEER. The CDR3 length is 14 residues. CDR3 sequence reads: CASGQGSTYNEQLF. The CDR3 nucleotides are TGCGCCAGCGGCCAAGGGAGTACTTACAATGAGCAGCTCTTC.

The chain recombines TRBV7-9 with TRBJ1-5; TRBD1 agrees at 12 bases. The CDR3 totals 17 residues. V was pared by 1 base and J by 2 bases, with 3 bases of the junction left unmatched. CDR1 and CDR2 from the germline V gene are SEHNR and FQNEAQ (reference sequence). The CDR3 sequence: CASSLGDRGLGNQPQHF. The CDR3 DNA reads as TGTGCCAGCAGCTTAGGGGACAGGGGGCTTGGCAATCAGCCCCAGCATTTT.

This clone was found a few times. This chain connects TRBV7-3 to TRBJ2-6; the D is unclear. Germline loops: CDR1 SGHTA, CDR2 FQGTGA. The CDR3 runs to 15 residues. Trimming took 5 bases from V and 1 from J, leaving 9 bases between them. The CDR3 DNA follows: TGTGCCAGCAGCCTCTCGCATTCTGGGGCCAACGTCCTGACTTTC. It encodes CASSLSHSGANVLTF.

The genes are TRBV7-2 and TRBJ2-7; D gene uncertain. The CDR3 length is 16 residues. CDR1 and CDR2 from the germline V gene are SGHTA and FQGNSA. The V gene lost 1 base and the J gene lost 0 bases, with 13 bases spanning the gap. The CDR3 bases are TGTGCCAGCAGCTTAGAGTCTGGCGGCTACTCCTACGAGCAGTACTTC. It translates to CASSLESGGYSYEQYF.

Only one count was recorded for this clone. The identical CDR3 is also encoded by other nucleotide sequences in the sample. The genes are TRBV4-3 and TRBJ2-3; TRBD1 matches at 9 bases. The CDR3 has 15 residues. Per germline, CDR1 LGHNA and CDR2 YSLEER. J was trimmed by 0 bases and V by 4 bases; bases with no gene match: 2. The CDR3 spells CASSPGTGSTDTQYF. In DNA form, the CDR3 reads TGCGCCAGCAGCCCCGGGACAGGGAGCACAGATACGCAGTATTTT.

V gene TRBV30 combines with J gene TRBJ2-3; TRBD2 agrees at 15 bases. Trimming took 2 bases from V and 3 from J; bases not matched to a gene: 3. In germline, CDR1 is GTSNPN, CDR2 SVGIG (reference sequence). CDR3 length: 16 residues. CDR3 in amino acids: CAWSLGTSGGTDTQYF. The CDR3 coding sequence is TGTGCCTGGAGTTTGGGGACTAGCGGGGGGACAGATACGCAGTATTTT.

This sequence joins TRBV29-1 and TRBJ2-3; D remains unclear. The V and J ends lost 1 base and 4 bases respectively, with 3 bases between them. The CDR3 sequence is 11 residues long. Germline loops: CDR1 SQVTM, CDR2 ANQGSEA. CDR3 residues: CSVEGSDTQYF. CDR3 DNA: TGCAGCGTTGAAGGTTCAGATACGCAGTATTTT.

This chain uses TRBV5-1 with TRBJ1-1, with 8 bases lining up with TRBD1. The germline V gene has CDR1 SGHRS and CDR2 YFSETQ. V gave up 4 bases and J gave up 0 bases; unmatched junction bases: 5. This CDR3 is 15 amino acids long. CDR3 DNA: TGCGCCAGCAGCCCATCACAGGGGGTGAACACTGAAGCTTTCTTT. Its translation is CASSPSQGVNTEAFF.

V usage is TRBV7-2 and J usage is TRBJ1-5, with 8 bases identical to TRBD1. The CDR3 consists of 16 residues. The V and J ends lost 2 bases and 1 base, in that order; junction bases with no gene match: 4. Germline V gene sequence: CDR1 SGHTA, CDR2 FQGNSA. CDR3 coding DNA: TGTGCCAGCAGCTTACTATGGACAGGGAGCAATCAGCCCCAGCATTTT. Its protein is CASSLLWTGSNQPQHF.

The gene calls are TRBV27 and TRBJ2-7, with TRBD2 identical over 10 bases. J lost 2 bases, V lost 0 bases, and 7 bases had no gene match. This CDR3 is 17 amino acids long. CDR1 MNHEY and CDR2 SMNVEV come from the germline V gene (reference sequence). Written as DNA, the CDR3 is TGTGCCAGCAGTTTATCGTTTGGGCTAGCGGGGGCCTACGAGCAGTACTTC. As protein: CASSLSFGLAGAYEQYF.

The gene calls are TRBV7-9 and TRBJ2-3; TRBD2 might be the D (5 bases). The CDR3 has 16 residues. Trimming shortened V by 5 bases and J by 9 bases, and 24 bases separated the two germline ends. CDR1 and CDR2 from the germline V gene are SEHNR and FQNEAQ (reference sequence). CDR3 protein: CASSTPLARPSETQYF. The CDR3 DNA sequence: TGTGCCAGCAGCACACCTCTAGCTCGTCCCTCGGAAACGCAGTATTTT.